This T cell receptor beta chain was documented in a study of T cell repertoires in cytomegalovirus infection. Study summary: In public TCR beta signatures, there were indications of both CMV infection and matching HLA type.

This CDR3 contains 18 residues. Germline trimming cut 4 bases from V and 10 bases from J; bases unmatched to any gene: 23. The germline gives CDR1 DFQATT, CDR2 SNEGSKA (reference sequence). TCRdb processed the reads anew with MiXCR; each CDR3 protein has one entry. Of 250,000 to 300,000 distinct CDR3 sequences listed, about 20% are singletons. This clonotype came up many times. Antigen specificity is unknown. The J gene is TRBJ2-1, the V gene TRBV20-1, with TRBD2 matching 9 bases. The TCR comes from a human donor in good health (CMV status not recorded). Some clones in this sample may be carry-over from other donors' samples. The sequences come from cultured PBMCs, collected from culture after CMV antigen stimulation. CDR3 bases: TGCAGTGCTAAAGAAATGGTAGCGGGAGCCCAAGAGGCCGGGGAGCAGTTCTTC. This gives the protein CSAKEMVAGAQEAGEQFF.